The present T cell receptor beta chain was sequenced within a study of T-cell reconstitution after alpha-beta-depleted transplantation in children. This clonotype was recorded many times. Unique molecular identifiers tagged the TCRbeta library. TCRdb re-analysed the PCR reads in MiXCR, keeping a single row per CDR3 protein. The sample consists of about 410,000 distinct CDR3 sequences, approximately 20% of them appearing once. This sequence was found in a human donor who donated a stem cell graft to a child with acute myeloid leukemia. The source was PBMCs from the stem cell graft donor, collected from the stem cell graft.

The CDR3 protein is CASSVEEGGYNEQFF. CDR3 coding DNA: TGTGCCAGCAGCGTAGAGGAGGGGGGATACAATGAGCAGTTCTTC. The chain couples TRBV9 to TRBJ2-1; either TRBD1 or TRBD2 may supply D (6 bases each). The CDR3 loop spans 15 amino acids. V lost 0 bases and J lost 4, with 11 bases in between. Germline V CDR1 and CDR2: SGDLS, YYNGEE. The full variable domain, in which reference TRBV9 and TRBJ2-1 provide the parts outside the CDR3, is DSGVTQTPKHLITATGQRVTLRCSPRSGDLSVYWYQQSLDQGLQFLIQYYNGEERAKGNILERFSAQQFPDLHSELNLSSLELGDSALYFCASSVEEGGYNEQFFGPGTRLTVL.